This TCR beta chain was recovered during a study of blood T cell repertoires in COVID-19. As for the study in general: T cells, B-cell-depleted T cells, or PBMCs provided the cDNA or gDNA that served as material.

In germline, CDR1 is SNHLY, CDR2 FYNNEI. V dropped 7 bases and J dropped 0 bases, with 16 bases sitting between them. The CDR3 spans 17 residues. Participants spanned ages about 18 to 90 years and resided in about two dozen US areas. Resolution of symptoms, clearance, or two negative PCRs was present in recovered Cohort 3 donors. The repertoire was sequenced with immunoSEQ multiplex PCR; TCRdb's copy has only in-frame clones and lacks some. Of 200,000 or so clones in the sample, about 88% were seen once. The rearrangement links TRBV2 to TRBJ1-6, with D possibly being TRBD1 (5 bases). The receptor comes from a woman in her twenties or thirties who had recovered from COVID-19. Sequencing was carried out using PBMCs or T cells enriched from blood (not recorded which). The CDR3 here is CASTLTEMSSYNSPLHF. DNA for the CDR3: TGTGCCAGCACTTTGACAGAGATGAGCTCCTATAATTCACCCCTCCACTTT.